This entry describes one T cell receptor (beta chain). The sample originates from a study of shared clonotypes between healthy human individuals. Donors, healthy HIV-negative adults, lacked recent acute infections or vaccinations. The donor cohort consisted entirely of Caucasian adults residing in Nashville, Tennessee. Several immunoSEQ 96-well plates shared each subset's DNA, each plate a replicate. Measured with immunoSEQ multiplex PCR; TCRdb has only the in-frame clones, and not every one. Among over a million clones listed, around 97% were seen once. The receptor was isolated from a man aged 30 to 39 in good health. Sequencing was carried out using naive CD4+ T cells sorted from blood. The subset is: CD45RA+ positively selected.

CDR3 in DNA: TGTGCCAGCAGTTTCGGGGCGCTAGGGGCTGGGGCCAACGTCCTGACTTTC. Translating gives CASSFGALGAGANVLTF. V is TRBV27 and J is TRBJ2-6, with D perhaps assigned TRBD1 or TRBD2 (5 bases each). V lost 3 bases and J 2 bases, leaving 14 bases between the germline ends. CDR3 length: 17 amino acids. CDR1 is MNHEY, CDR2 SMNVEV, per germline (reference sequence).